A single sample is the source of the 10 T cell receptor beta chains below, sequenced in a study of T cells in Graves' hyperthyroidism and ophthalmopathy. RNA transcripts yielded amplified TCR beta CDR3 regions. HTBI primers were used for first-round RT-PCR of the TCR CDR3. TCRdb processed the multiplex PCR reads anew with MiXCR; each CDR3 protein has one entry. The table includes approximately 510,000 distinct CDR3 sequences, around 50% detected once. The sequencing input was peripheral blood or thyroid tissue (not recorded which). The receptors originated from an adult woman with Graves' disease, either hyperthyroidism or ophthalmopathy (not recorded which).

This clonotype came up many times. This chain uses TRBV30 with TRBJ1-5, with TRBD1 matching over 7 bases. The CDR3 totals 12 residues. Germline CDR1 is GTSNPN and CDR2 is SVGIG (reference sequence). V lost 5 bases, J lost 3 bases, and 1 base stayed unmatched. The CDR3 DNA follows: TGTGCCTGGGACAGGGACAATCAGCCCCAGCATTTT. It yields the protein CAWDRDNQPQHF. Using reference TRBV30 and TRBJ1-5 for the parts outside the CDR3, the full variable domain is SQTIHQWPATLVQPVGSPLSLECTVEGTSNPNLYWYRQAAGRGLQLLFYSVGIGQISSEVPQNLSASRPQDRQFILSSKKLLLSDSGFYLCAWDRDNQPQHFGDGTRLSIL.

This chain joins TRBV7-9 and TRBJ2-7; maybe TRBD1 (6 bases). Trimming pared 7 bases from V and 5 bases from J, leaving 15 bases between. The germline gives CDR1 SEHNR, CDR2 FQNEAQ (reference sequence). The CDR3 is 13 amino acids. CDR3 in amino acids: CASNYRDAHEQYF. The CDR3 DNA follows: TGTGCCAGCAACTACAGGGATGCCCACGAGCAGTACTTC.

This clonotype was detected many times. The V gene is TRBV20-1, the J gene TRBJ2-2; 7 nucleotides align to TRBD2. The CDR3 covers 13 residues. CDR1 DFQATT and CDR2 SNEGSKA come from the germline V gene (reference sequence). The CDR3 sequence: CSTSGTTTGELFF. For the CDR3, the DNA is TGCAGCACCTCCGGGACTACTACCGGGGAGCTGTTTTTT.

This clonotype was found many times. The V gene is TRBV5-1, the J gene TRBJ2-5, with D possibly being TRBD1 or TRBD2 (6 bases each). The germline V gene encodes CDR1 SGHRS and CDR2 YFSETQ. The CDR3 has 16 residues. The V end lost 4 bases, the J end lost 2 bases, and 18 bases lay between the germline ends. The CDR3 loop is CASSVQTGASQETQYF. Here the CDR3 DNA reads TGCGCCAGCAGCGTCCAAACGGGGGCCTCGCAAGAGACCCAGTACTTC.

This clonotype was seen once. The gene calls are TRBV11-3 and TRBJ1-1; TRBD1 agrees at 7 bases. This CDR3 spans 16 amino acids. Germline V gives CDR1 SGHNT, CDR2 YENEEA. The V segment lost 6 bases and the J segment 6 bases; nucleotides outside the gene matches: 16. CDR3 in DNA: TGTGCCAGCAGTTCAGGGACAGCGAATGGTATGGCTGAAGCTTTCTTT. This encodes CASSSGTANGMAEAFF.

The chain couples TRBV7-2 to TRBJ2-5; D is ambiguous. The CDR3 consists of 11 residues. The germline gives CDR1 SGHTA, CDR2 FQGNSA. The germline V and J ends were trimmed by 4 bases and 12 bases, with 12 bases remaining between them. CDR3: CASSSLNLKYF. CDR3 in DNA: TGTGCCAGCAGCTCGCTCAATCTTAAGTACTTC.

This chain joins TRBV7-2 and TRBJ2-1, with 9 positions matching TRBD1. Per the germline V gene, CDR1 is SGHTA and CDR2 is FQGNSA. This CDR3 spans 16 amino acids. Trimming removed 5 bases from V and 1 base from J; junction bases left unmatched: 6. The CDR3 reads CASSPRGTGSYNEQFF. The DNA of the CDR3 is TGTGCCAGCAGCCCCCGAGGGACAGGGTCCTACAATGAGCAGTTCTTC.

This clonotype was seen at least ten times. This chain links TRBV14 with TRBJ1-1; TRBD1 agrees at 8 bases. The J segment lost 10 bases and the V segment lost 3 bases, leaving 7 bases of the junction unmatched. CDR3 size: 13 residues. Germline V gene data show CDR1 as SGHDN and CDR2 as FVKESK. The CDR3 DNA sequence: TGTGCCAGCAGCCAGAGAACCAGGGGGCGAGCTTTCTTT. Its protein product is CASSQRTRGRAFF.

The CDR3 loop is CASSEDRGGRTRSGNTIYF. CDR3 sequence (DNA): TGTGCCAGCAGTGAGGATAGGGGCGGGCGGACACGGTCTGGAAACACCATATATTTT. The rearrangement uses TRBV2 and TRBJ1-3; weak D call: TRBD1 (5 bases). The CDR3 covers 19 residues. The V end lost 3 bases, the J end lost 1 base, and 22 bases lay between the germline ends. Looked up from germline, CDR1 is SNHLY and CDR2 is FYNNEI.

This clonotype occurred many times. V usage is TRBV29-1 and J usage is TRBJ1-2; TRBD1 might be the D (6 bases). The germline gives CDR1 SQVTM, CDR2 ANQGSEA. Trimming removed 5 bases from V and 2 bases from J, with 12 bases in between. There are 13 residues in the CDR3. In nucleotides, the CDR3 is TGCAGCGTTCCTACAGGGAAAAACTATGGCTACACCTTC. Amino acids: CSVPTGKNYGYTF.